These T cell receptor beta chains were read from a single sample in a study of cytomegalovirus exposure and HLA in healthy donors. TCRdb's table, derived via immunoSEQ multiplex PCR, lists solely in-frame clones and lacks some. The sample holds over 100,000 clones; roughly 82% are singletons and the top ten take around 3%. What was sequenced was PBMCs. These receptors all come from a woman between 18 and 29 years old in good health and CMV-seropositive. CDR3s include the opening cysteine and the closing phenylalanine or tryptophan. A D gene is named only where the DNA matches it firmly. The size field is filled for only some rows; it gives once, few, many or a size class.

D gene,V gene,clone size,J gene,CDR3 DNA,CDR3 protein
TRBD1,TRBV29-1,.,TRBJ2-3,TGCAGCGTTGTAGACAGGGGGCGTCCAGATACGCAGTATTTT,CSVVDRGRPDTQYF
.,TRBV28,.,TRBJ1-5,TGTGCCAGCGGTTCACGAGCCGGCAATCAGCCCCAGCATTTT,CASGSRAGNQPQHF
TRBD2,TRBV27,few,TRBJ2-5,TGTGCCAGCAGTTTTTTCCAGACTATAGCGGGGGGGCGACAAGAGACCCAGTACTTC,CASSFFQTIAGGRQETQYF
TRBD2,TRBV29-1,.,TRBJ2-5,TGCAGCGTTGAAGGGACTAGCGGGGGTCAAGAGACCCAGTACTTC,CSVEGTSGGQETQYF
.,TRBV27,.,TRBJ2-6,TGTGCCAGCAGCCTCTCTGGGGCCAACGTCCTGACTTTC,CASSLSGANVLTF
.,TRBV6-1,.,TRBJ1-5,TGTGCCAGCAGTGCTCCGGGACAACGCAATCAGCCCCAGCATTTT,CASSAPGQRNQPQHF
.,TRBV5-1,.,TRBJ2-7,TGCGCCAGCAGCTTGGAAGGGGGCGAGCAGTACTTC,CASSLEGGEQYF
.,TRBV9,.,TRBJ2-3,TGTGCCAGCAGCGTAGACCAGGGCAAAGATACGCAGTATTTT,CASSVDQGKDTQYF
TRBD2,TRBV11-2,.,TRBJ2-2,TGTGCCAGCAGCGAGCGACTAGCGGGGGGGGAGCTGTTTTTT,CASSERLAGGELFF
TRBD2,TRBV4-1,.,TRBJ2-5,TGCGCCAGCAGCCAAGACGGACGGGGGGGCCGAGAGACCCAGTACTTC,CASSQDGRGGRETQYF
.,TRBV4-1,.,TRBJ2-1,TGCGCCAGCAGCCCGGGGTTGGGATACAATGAGCAGTTCTTC,CASSPGLGYNEQFF
TRBD2,TRBV7-9,.,TRBJ2-7,TGTTCCAGCAGCCCACGGACTAGCGGGGGCTACTTGGGAGAGCAGTACTTC,CSSSPRTSGGYLGEQYF
TRBD1,TRBV7-9,.,TRBJ1-1,TGTGCCAGCAGCTTAGGGTATGGGGACAGGGGTGATGAAGCTTTCTTT,CASSLGYGDRGDEAFF
.,TRBV6-5,medium-sized,TRBJ2-2,TGTGCCAGCAGTACCGGGATAGGCACCGGGGAGCTGTTTTTT,CASSTGIGTGELFF
TRBD2,TRBV5-1,.,TRBJ2-1,TGCGCCAGCAGCTCCTGGACTAGCGGGGGGGCCGGGAATGAGCAGTTCTTC,CASSSWTSGGAGNEQFF
TRBD2,TRBV10-3,.,TRBJ2-3,TGTGCCATCAGTGGGACTAGCAGATCCGATACGCAGTATTTT,CAISGTSRSDTQYF
.,TRBV15,.,TRBJ2-7,TGTGCCACCAGCAGAGATCCCTTCTACGAGCAGTACTTC,CATSRDPFYEQYF
TRBD2,TRBV30,.,TRBJ2-7,TGTGCCTGGAGCCCTCTTTCGGGACTATCTCTCGAGCAGTACTTC,CAWSPLSGLSLEQYF
.,TRBV4-2,.,TRBJ2-1,TGTGCCAGCAGCCAAGATCCCGGACAGAGCTACAATGAGCAGTTCTTC,CASSQDPGQSYNEQFF
.,TRBV7-9,.,TRBJ2-5,TGTGCCAGCACCCCGGGCAGGGGTAAAGAGACCCAGTACTTC,CASTPGRGKETQYF
.,TRBV11-1,.,TRBJ2-7,TGTGCCAGCAGCTCCCTAGTCTACGAGCAGTACTTC,CASSSLVYEQYF
.,TRBV18,.,TRBJ1-6,TGTGCCAGCTCCCCCAGGGAAAGGTTGGCACCCCTCCACTTT,CASSPRERLAPLHF
TRBD2,TRBV7-9,.,TRBJ2-1,TGTGCCAGCAGTCGGGGGGGTGAGCAGTTCTTC,CASSRGGEQFF
.,TRBV5-1,.,TRBJ2-5,TGCGCCAGCAGCTTGGTGGGGGCCACACAAGAGACCCAGTACTTC,CASSLVGATQETQYF
.,TRBV7-9,.,TRBJ1-1,TGTGCCAGCAGCTCCTTGACGGGAGAAGCTTTCTTT,CASSSLTGEAFF
TRBD1,TRBV19,.,TRBJ2-5,TGTGCCAGTAGGGAGACAGGGGGCAGTGAGACCCAGTACTTC,CASRETGGSETQYF
.,TRBV4-1,.,TRBJ1-3,TGCGCCAGCAGCCAAGATCTCACAGGGGGAAACACCATATATTTT,CASSQDLTGGNTIYF
.,TRBV21-1,.,TRBJ1-5,TGTGCCAGCAGCAATGTACGGGGTTGGTTGGGCAATCAGCCCCAGCATTTT,CASSNVRGWLGNQPQHF
.,TRBV6-1,.,TRBJ2-3,TGTGCCAGCGCCCCGGTTAGCACAGATACGCAGTATTTT,CASAPVSTDTQYF
TRBD1,TRBV19,.,TRBJ2-7,TGTGCCAGCTCCCCAGGACAGGGGGCAGAAGAGCAGTACTTC,CASSPGQGAEEQYF
TRBD1,TRBV5-6,.,TRBJ1-5,TGTGCCAGCAGCCTCCTGACAGGGAATCAGCCCCAGCATTTT,CASSLLTGNQPQHF